Given below is one T cell receptor (beta chain) in context. Its antigen is not known. The data derive from a study of CXCR3-negative and CXCR3-positive naive CD8 T cells. Background on the study: Approximately 140 million TRB reads in total, about 1.5 +/- 0.3 million per library.

Findings and limits, study-wide: TRB CDR3 hydrophobicity was greater in CXCR3-positive naive cells than in CXCR3-negative naive cells. Naive subsets showed comparable surface CD5, and TCR interaction strength was also inferred from TRB CDR3 physicochemistry.

Each TRB cDNA library was prepared by 5' RACE (with UMI labels). With the 5' RACE reads reprocessed, TCRdb shows one record per CDR3 protein and no DNA. This sample's table has around 96,000 distinct CDR3 sequences. The V gene's germline CDR1 is MNHEY and CDR2 SVGEGT. The CDR3 is made up of 13 amino acids. The chain is built from TRBV6-2 or TRBV6-3 and TRBJ2-7; the TCRdb D gene call, TRBD2, has no DNA to confirm it. The sequenced material came from naive CXCR3- CD8+ T cells from blood. As for subset: CD45RO-CCR7+CD27+CD95- naive CD8+ T cells lacking CXCR3 (TNR3-). This TCR was recovered from a human donor in good health. Some clones in this sample may be carry-over from other donors' samples. CDR3 residues: CASSIRLANEQYF.